Listed below are T cell receptor beta chains from one sample, sequenced in a study of regulatory T cells in long-lasting Graves disease. Using its own MiXCR run on the multiplex PCR reads, TCRdb lists one record per CDR3 protein. The sample contains roughly 430,000 distinct CDR3 sequences, 20% to 25% of which appear only once. Source: peripheral blood mononuclear cells (PBMCs), taken when the disease was refractory, from a patient treated with antithyroid drugs. These receptors were taken from a female donor with Graves disease. Both conserved end residues are part of each CDR3. The D gene is left open where the match is weak.

D: TRBD2; V: TRBV6-5; CDR3: CASSYSGGSNEQYF
D: TRBD1; V: TRBV5-6; CDR3: CASSGDRGSSYEQYF
D: .; V: TRBV5-1; CDR3: CASSLDGTWGLFF
D: .; V: TRBV28; CDR3: CASSLFTMNTEAFF
D: TRBD2; V: TRBV7-8; CDR3: CASSLGSAGGQETQYF
D: .; V: TRBV5-5; CDR3: CASSFTYSSTNEKLFF
D: .; V: TRBV2; CDR3: CASSETREYYEQYF
D: .; V: TRBV2; CDR3: CASRTDYSNQPQHF
D: .; V: TRBV29-1; CDR3: CSALQTSGGEQYF
D: .; V: TRBV18; CDR3: CASRTAPQETQYF
D: .; V: TRBV4-1; CDR3: CASSQDRREDFYEQYF
D: .; V: TRBV11-2; CDR3: CASSFSKGADTQHF
D: .; V: TRBV6-1; CDR3: CASRTGTPGLTRGEQYF
D: TRBD1; V: TRBV2; CDR3: CASSERTGGASNEQFF
D: .; V: TRBV11-2; CDR3: CASSRLEQSYEQYF
D: .; V: TRBV29-1; CDR3: CSVAAAADEQYF
D: .; V: TRBV28; CDR3: CASSLTRYEQYF
D: .; V: TRBV6-1; CDR3: CASSVTYTGELFF
D: .; V: TRBV5-1; CDR3: CASSLRSSGNTIYF
D: TRBD1; V: TRBV2; CDR3: CASKTGTGHEKLFF
D: .; V: TRBV6-1; CDR3: CASSPGSKVEAFF
D: .; V: TRBV28; CDR3: CASSLDGKAEETQYF
D: .; V: TRBV29-1; CDR3: CSAGRDTGELFF
D: TRBD1; V: TRBV2; CDR3: CASGLQGTGYGYTF
D: .; V: TRBV27; CDR3: CASSLTGYYEQYF
D: .; V: TRBV20-1; CDR3: CSAGTSSFRNSPLHF
D: .; V: TRBV2; CDR3: CASSEDSSNYGYTF
D: .; V: TRBV28; CDR3: CASRTNTEAFF
D: TRBD1; V: TRBV9; CDR3: CASSARQGAYGSLAKNIQYF
D: .; V: TRBV6-1; CDR3: CASSVQLAYEQYF
D: .; V: TRBV2; CDR3: CASLNRSLHGYTF
D: TRBD2; V: TRBV4-2; CDR3: CASSQAGTSGVNTGELFF
D: TRBD2; V: TRBV2; CDR3: CASRRGLADYEQYF
D: .; V: TRBV12-3/TRBV12-4; CDR3: CASSLEVMNTEAFF
D: .; V: TRBV24-1; CDR3: CATSDPSLEYQETQYF
D: TRBD1; V: TRBV5-1; CDR3: CASSLTGWTGTTGELFF
D: TRBD1; V: TRBV28; CDR3: CATRDRGDQPQHF
D: TRBD2; V: TRBV28; CDR3: CASSLPGQRGGEQYF
D: TRBD1; V: TRBV2; CDR3: CASTEEQGAYEQYF
D: TRBD2; V: TRBV6-5; CDR3: CASSYSKGGPIGELFF
D: .; V: TRBV6-2/TRBV6-3; CDR3: CASSEVVRQLYEQYF
D: .; V: TRBV30; CDR3: CAWSVGGEGGNQPQHF
D: .; V: TRBV15; CDR3: CATSSGDSGELFF
D: .; V: TRBV7-8; CDR3: CASSLAGGYSSGNTIYF
D: TRBD1; V: TRBV10-3; CDR3: CAIRSDRVDQPQHF
D: TRBD1; V: TRBV2; CDR3: CASSGGTGGNQPQHF
D: TRBD1; V: TRBV6-5; CDR3: CASSSEGTGGGYEQYF
D: .; V: TRBV10-3; CDR3: CAISPGQLNEKLFF
D: .; V: TRBV27; CDR3: CASSSHSSNQPQHF
D: .; V: TRBV19; CDR3: CAISPGQLVGEKLFF